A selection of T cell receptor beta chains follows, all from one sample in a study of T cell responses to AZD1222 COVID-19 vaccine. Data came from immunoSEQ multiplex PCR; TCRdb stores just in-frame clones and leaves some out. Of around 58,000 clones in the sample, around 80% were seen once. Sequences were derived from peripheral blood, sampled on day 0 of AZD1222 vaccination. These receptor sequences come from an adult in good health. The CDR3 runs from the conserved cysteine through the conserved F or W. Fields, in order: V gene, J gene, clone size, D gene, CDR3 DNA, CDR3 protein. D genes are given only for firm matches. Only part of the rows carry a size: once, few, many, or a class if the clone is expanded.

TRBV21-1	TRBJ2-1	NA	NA	TGTGCCAGCAGCAAAGGATGTTTAAATGAGCAGTTCTTC	CASSKGCLNEQFF
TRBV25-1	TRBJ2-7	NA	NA	TGTGCCAGCAGTGAAGGAATCCCAGGGTCTTACGAGCAGTACTTC	CASSEGIPGSYEQYF
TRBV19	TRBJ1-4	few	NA	TGTGCCAGTAAACCCAGTGTTGCTAATGAAAAACTGTTTTTT	CASKPSVANEKLFF
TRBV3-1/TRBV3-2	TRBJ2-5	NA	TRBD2	TGTGCCAGCAGCCGCAATTTCCCTCTAGCGGGAACCGATGAGACCCAGTACTTC	CASSRNFPLAGTDETQYF
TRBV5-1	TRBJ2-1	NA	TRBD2	TGCGCCAGCAGCTTGCAAGCGGGAGGTGGTTACAATGAGCAGTTCTTC	CASSLQAGGGYNEQFF
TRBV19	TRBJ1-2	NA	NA	TGTGCCAGTAGTATTTTCGAATATGGCTACACCTTC	CASSIFEYGYTF
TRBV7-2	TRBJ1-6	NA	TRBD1	TGTGCCAGCAGCTTGTCAGACAGGGTTTCACCCCTCCACTTT	CASSLSDRVSPLHF
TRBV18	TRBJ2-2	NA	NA	TGTGCCAGCTCACCACCGGGGTTCGCGAACACCGGGGAGCTGTTTTTT	CASSPPGFANTGELFF
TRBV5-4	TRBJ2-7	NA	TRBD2	TGTGCCAGCAGCCCTGGGGGGGACTCCTACGAGCAGTACTTC	CASSPGGDSYEQYF
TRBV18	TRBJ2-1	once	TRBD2	TGTGCCAGCTCACCGAGACAGGGACTAGCGCAAATCAATGAGCAGTTCTTC	CASSPRQGLAQINEQFF
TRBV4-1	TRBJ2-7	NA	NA	TGCGCCAGCAGCCAAGCTTCCACAACCTACGAGCAGTACTTC	CASSQASTTYEQYF
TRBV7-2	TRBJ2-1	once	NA	TGTGCCAGCAGCTTAGAAGGAATTCGGGAGCAGTTCTTC	CASSLEGIREQFF
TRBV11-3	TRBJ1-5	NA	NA	TGTGCCAGCAGCTTATCGGGACGAGGTCAGCCCCAGCATTTT	CASSLSGRGQPQHF
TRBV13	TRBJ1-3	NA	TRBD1	TGTGCCAGCAGGGTGAGGGGACAGGGCACTGGAAACACCATATATTTT	CASRVRGQGTGNTIYF
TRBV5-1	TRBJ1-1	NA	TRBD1	TGCGCCAGCAGCATCGGACAGGGAGGCACTGAAGCTTTCTTT	CASSIGQGGTEAFF
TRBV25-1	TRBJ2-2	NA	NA	TGTGCCAGCAGAGACAGAGACACCGGGGAGCTGTTTTTT	CASRDRDTGELFF
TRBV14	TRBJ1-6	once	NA	TGTGCCAGCAGCCAAGTCGGCCGGAATTCACCCCTCCACTTT	CASSQVGRNSPLHF
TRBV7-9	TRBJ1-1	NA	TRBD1	TGTGCCAGCAGCCCCGCCGACAGGGTTTTGACTGAAGCTTTCTTT	CASSPADRVLTEAFF
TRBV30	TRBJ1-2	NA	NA	TGTGCCTGGAGTGGTGGGTCAGGTGGCTACACCTTC	CAWSGGSGGYTF
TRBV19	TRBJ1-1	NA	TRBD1	TGTGCCAGTACCCCTGGGAACAGGGGGCTTTCGATGAACACTGAAGCTTTCTTT	CASTPGNRGLSMNTEAFF
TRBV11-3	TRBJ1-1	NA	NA	TGTGCCAGCAGCCGATTCGCAGGTGGGACTGAAGCTTTCTTT	CASSRFAGGTEAFF
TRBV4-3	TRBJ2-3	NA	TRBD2	TGCGCCAGCAGCGAAGGGGCTAGCGGCCTCTTAGATACGCAGTATTTT	CASSEGASGLLDTQYF
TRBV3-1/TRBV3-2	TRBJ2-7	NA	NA	TGTGCCAGCAGCCTTGGTCGGGTCCTCTCCTACGAGCAGTACTTC	CASSLGRVLSYEQYF
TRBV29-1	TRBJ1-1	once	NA	TGCAGCGTTATCCGGGACACCAACACTGAAGCTTTCTTT	CSVIRDTNTEAFF
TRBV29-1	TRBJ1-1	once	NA	TGCAGCGGGAACAGGGAGGGCACTGAAGCTTTCTTT	CSGNREGTEAFF
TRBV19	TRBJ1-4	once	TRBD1	TGTGCCAGTAGTACCCTCCGGGACAGCACACTCGGGCTGTTTTTT	CASSTLRDSTLGLFF
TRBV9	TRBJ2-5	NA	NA	TGTGCCAGCAGCCCGGGAGATTCGTACCAAGAGACCCAGTACTTC	CASSPGDSYQETQYF
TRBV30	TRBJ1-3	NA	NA	TGTGCCTGGAGTGGGAAGTCCCCCTTCGGAAACACCATATATTTT	CAWSGKSPFGNTIYF
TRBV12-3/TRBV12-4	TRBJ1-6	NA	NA	TGTGCCAGCACCGGGTGGAATTCACCCCTCCACTTT	CASTGWNSPLHF